These 25 T cell receptor beta chains were all obtained from the same sample, sequenced in a study of cytomegalovirus exposure and HLA in healthy donors. Researchers ran the PCR with 60 Vbeta and 13 Jbeta primers. Sequencing used immunoSEQ multiplex PCR; TCRdb keeps in-frame clones, though not all of them. Of about 60,000 clones in the sample, about 80% were seen once. Sequencing used PBMCs. Source of these receptors: a woman between 40 and 50 years old in good health and CMV-seropositive.

To note about this clone: At one end the junction does not follow the germline gene, possibly because of a read error. This sequence joins TRBV7-7 and TRBJ2-3; weak D call: TRBD2 (6 bases). The CDR3 covers 17 residues. From germline, CDR1 is SSHAT and CDR2 FNYEAQ (reference sequence). This CDR3 reads CASSLAAGPWGTDTQYF. The CDR3, as DNA: TGTGCTAGCAGCTTAGCGGCAGGGCCGTGGGGCACAGATACGCAGTATTTT.

V usage is TRBV7-8 and J usage is TRBJ1-6; 8 bases line up with TRBD1. The CDR3 runs 18 residues. V shed 1 base, J shed 7 bases, and the junction held 12 bases outside the gene matches. Germline CDR1 SGHVS, CDR2 FQNEAQ. The DNA of the CDR3 is TGTGCCAGCAGCTTAGAGGGTGGGACAGGCACCCGAAATTCACCCCTCCACTTT. Its translation is CASSLEGGTGTRNSPLHF.

This clone has just a few counts. The chain is built from TRBV18 and TRBJ1-5, with TRBD1 matching over 7 bases. CDR3 length equals 15 residues. Germline CDR1 reads KGHSH; CDR2 reads LQKENI. Trimming took 2 bases from V and 3 from J; bases not matched to a gene: 4. The CDR3 DNA is TGTGCCAGCTCACCAGGGACAGCAATCAATCAGCCCCAGCATTTT. Protein product: CASSPGTAINQPQHF. Using reference TRBV18 and TRBJ1-5 for the parts outside the CDR3, the full variable domain is NAGVMQNPRHLVRRRGQEARLRCSPMKGHSHVYWYRQLPEEGLKFMVYLQKENIIDESGMPKERFSAEFPKEGPSILRIQQVVRGDSAAYFCASSPGTAINQPQHFGDGTRLSIL.

The chain links TRBV11-2 to TRBJ1-6, with D possibly matching TRBD1 (5 bases). Germline V gene lookup returns CDR1 SGHAT and CDR2 FQNNGV. This CDR3 has 13 amino acids. The V and J ends lost 1 base and 9 bases respectively, with 7 bases between them. For the CDR3, the DNA is TGTGCCAGCAGCTTAGCCGGGGGTTCACCCCTCCACTTT. Protein product: CASSLAGGSPLHF.

The CDR3 nucleotides read TGTGCCAGCAGTCGGGGAGTCACAGATACGCAGTATTTT. This sequence encodes CASSRGVTDTQYF. The rearrangement links TRBV2 to TRBJ2-3; D may be TRBD2 (5 bases). The CDR3 extends over 13 amino acids. Germline V gene data show CDR1 as SNHLY and CDR2 as FYNNEI. V lost 5 bases to trimming and J lost 2 bases, with 8 bases between them.

The chain recombines TRBV6-5 with TRBJ2-7, with D possibly matching TRBD2 (6 bases). This CDR3 region has 16 residues. Germline V gene sequence: CDR1 MNHEY, CDR2 SVGAGI. Trimming removed 3 bases from V and 5 bases from J, with 20 bases in between. In DNA, the CDR3 is TGTGCCAGCAGTTATGCGGGGTCCGTTTATTCCCACGAGCAGTACTTC. Residues: CASSYAGSVYSHEQYF.

The J gene is TRBJ1-1, the V gene TRBV29-1, with TRBD1 as a possible D gene (5 bases). Trimming pared 8 bases from V and 2 bases from J, leaving 15 bases between. The germline V gene encodes CDR1 SQVTM and CDR2 ANQGSEA. This CDR3 has 13 residues. The CDR3: CSPGPQGNTEAFF. CDR3 nucleotide sequence: TGCAGCCCCGGACCCCAGGGAAACACTGAAGCTTTCTTT.

The rearrangement uses TRBV2 and TRBJ2-5, with a tentative D call TRBD2 (6 bases). With 11 bases removed from V and 5 bases from J, the gap between germline ends came to 12 bases. This CDR3 has 11 amino acids. Germline loops: CDR1 SNHLY, CDR2 FYNNEI. This CDR3 reads CASGLRETQYF. The CDR3 bases are TGTGCCTCGGGACTGAGGGAGACCCAGTACTTC.

The chain recombines TRBV11-1 with TRBJ2-1, with TRBD1 matching over 7 bases. CDR1 and CDR2 (germline): SGHAT, FQDESV (reference sequence). The CDR3 has 16 amino acids. The V and J ends lost 2 bases and 9 bases, in that order; junction bases with no gene match: 13. CDR3 nucleotide sequence: TGTGCCAGCAGCTTACCCTCCCAGGGGGTGGGTGCTGAGCAGTTCTTC. Residues: CASSLPSQGVGAEQFF.

The genes are TRBV19 and TRBJ1-2; no clear D. Looked up from germline, CDR1 is LNHDA and CDR2 is SQIVND (reference sequence). The CDR3 is made up of 15 amino acids. The germline V and J ends were trimmed by 7 bases and 6 bases, with 21 bases remaining between them. The CDR3 sequence is CASTVARDRKDGYTF. CDR3 DNA sequence: TGTGCCAGTACCGTCGCCCGGGATCGGAAGGATGGCTACACCTTC.

This clone has only one observation. Its ends do not fully match the called genes, so a read error is possible. J is TRBJ1-2 and V is TRBV4-1; no clear D. The CDR3 has 14 amino acids. CDR1 is MGHRA, CDR2 YSYEKL, per germline. CDR3 residues: CASSQDWSRSNFGF. Written as DNA, the CDR3 is TGCGCCAGCAGCCAAGATTGGAGCCGGTCGAACTTCGGTTTC.

The rearrangement joins TRBV7-9 to TRBJ2-1, with D maybe TRBD1 (6 bases). There are 16 residues in the CDR3. The V end lost 5 bases, the J end lost 7 bases, and 21 bases lay between the germline ends. Germline V CDR1 and CDR2: SEHNR, FQNEAQ (reference sequence). CDR3 nucleotides: TGTGCCAGCAGCGCCATCGACAGGACAGCGATTAATGAGCAGTTCTTC. Protein product: CASSAIDRTAINEQFF. The full variable domain, its missing parts supplied by reference TRBV7-9 and TRBJ2-1, is DTGVSQNPRHKITKRGQNVTFRCDPISEHNRLYWYRQTLGQGPEFLTYFQNEAQLEKSRLLSDRFSAERPKGSFSTLEIQRTEQGDSAMYLCASSAIDRTAINEQFFGPGTRLTVL.

The chain is built from TRBV7-2 and TRBJ1-3; D perhaps matches TRBD1 (6 bases). The CDR3 consists of 17 residues. CDR1 SGHTA and CDR2 FQGNSA come from the germline V gene. With 5 bases removed from V and 2 bases from J, the gap between germline ends came to 19 bases. The DNA for the CDR3 is TGTGCCAGCAGCCAAATAGTACAGGGTCTGACTGGAAACACCATATATTTT. Its protein is CASSQIVQGLTGNTIYF.

The chain carries TRBV7-2 and TRBJ1-4; 7 bases line up with TRBD1. Trimming at V came to 4 bases and at J to 8 bases, leaving 13 bases not matched to a gene. The germline V gene encodes CDR1 SGHTA and CDR2 FQGNSA. The CDR3 is 16 amino acids. The CDR3 reads CASSWDGGRGLEKLFF. The CDR3 DNA follows: TGTGCCAGCAGCTGGGACGGGGGCAGGGGGTTGGAAAAACTGTTTTTT.

CDR3 in amino acids: CSVPPLGQGYYNEQFF. The CDR3 DNA reads as TGCAGCGTCCCTCCCTTGGGACAGGGCTACTACAATGAGCAGTTCTTC. The chain combines TRBV29-1 with TRBJ2-1, with 9 nucleotides matching TRBD1. This CDR3 is 16 amino acids long. V shed 6 bases, J shed 3 bases, and the junction held 12 bases outside the gene matches. CDR1 is SQVTM, CDR2 ANQGSEA, per germline.

This clone was seen only a few times. J is TRBJ2-7 and V is TRBV6-5, with TRBD1 matching 8 bases. V lost 7 bases to trimming and J lost 9 bases; unmatched junction nucleotides: 11. CDR3 length: 13 residues. Germline CDR1 is MNHEY and CDR2 is SVGAGI. Here the CDR3 reads CASINPGQGAQYF. The CDR3 bases are TGTGCCAGCATCAACCCCGGTCAGGGGGCGCAGTACTTC.

This chain uses TRBV6-1 with TRBJ1-5; the match to TRBD1 covers 7 bases. The length of the CDR3 is 17 residues. V lost 0 bases to trimming and J lost 4 bases; unmatched junction nucleotides: 9. Germline V gene data show CDR1 as MNHNS and CDR2 as SASEGT. CDR3 coding DNA: TGTGCCAGCAGTGAAGCTCGACTGGGACAGATTAATCAGCCCCAGCATTTT. It codes for CASSEARLGQINQPQHF.

The chain joins TRBV4-3 to TRBJ2-3, with TRBD1 as a possible D gene (8 bases). Between the trimmed V and J ends, which lost 3 bases and 6 bases, there was a span of 22 bases. CDR3 length equals 17 residues. Germline lookup yields CDR1 LGHNA and CDR2 YSLEER. The CDR3 here is CASSQPGGGGEGDTQYF. CDR3 in DNA: TGCGCCAGCAGCCAGCCAGGGGGCGGGGGTGAGGGGGATACGCAGTATTTT.

The chain is built from TRBV19 and TRBJ1-2; TRBD1 aligns across 12 bases. CDR1 is LNHDA and CDR2 is SQIVND in the germline V gene (reference sequence). This CDR3 is 16 amino acids long. V lost 7 bases to trimming and J lost 8 bases; unmatched junction nucleotides: 14. In DNA, the CDR3 is TGTGCCAGTACCAACACCCCGGGACAGGGGGCTAGAGGCTACACCTTC. This translates into CASTNTPGQGARGYTF. The full variable domain, in which reference TRBV19 and TRBJ1-2 provide the parts outside the CDR3, is DGGITQSPKYLFRKEGQNVTLSCEQNLNHDAMYWYRQDPGQGLRLIYYSQIVNDFQKGDIAEGYSVSREKKESFPLTVTSAQKNPTAFYLCASTNTPGQGARGYTFGSGTRLTVV.

V gene TRBV18 combines with J gene TRBJ2-3; D not certain. In germline, CDR1 is KGHSH, CDR2 LQKENI. The CDR3 covers 20 residues. Trimming shortened V by 3 bases and J by 0 bases, and 25 bases separated the two germline ends. The CDR3 DNA reads as TGTGCCAGCTCACCGCTGACAACCGCCGGCTATATAATAAGCACAGATACGCAGTATTTT. The encoded protein is CASSPLTTAGYIISTDTQYF. Looking up the rest from reference TRBV18 and TRBJ2-3 gives the full variable domain: NAGVMQNPRHLVRRRGQEARLRCSPMKGHSHVYWYRQLPEEGLKFMVYLQKENIIDESGMPKERFSAEFPKEGPSILRIQQVVRGDSAAYFCASSPLTTAGYIISTDTQYFGPGTRLTVL.

This clone was recorded once. The chain carries TRBV9 and TRBJ1-5, with 11 bases aligning to TRBD1. Germline V CDR1 and CDR2: SGDLS, YYNGEE. The CDR3 contains 19 residues. With 0 bases clipped from V and 6 bases from J, the junction kept 14 bases outside the gene matches. CDR3 sequence reads: CASSVGNRGTGGVGQPQHF. CDR3 DNA sequence: TGTGCCAGCAGCGTAGGTAATAGGGGGACAGGGGGAGTTGGTCAGCCCCAGCATTTT. Full variable domain (remainder filled in from reference TRBV9 and TRBJ1-5): DSGVTQTPKHLITATGQRVTLRCSPRSGDLSVYWYQQSLDQGLQFLIQYYNGEERAKGNILERFSAQQFPDLHSELNLSSLELGDSALYFCASSVGNRGTGGVGQPQHFGDGTRLSIL.

This chain links TRBV5-1 with TRBJ2-7; 16 bases fit TRBD2. The CDR3 is made up of 19 amino acids. Germline V gene lookup returns CDR1 SGHRS and CDR2 YFSETQ. V lost 4 bases, J lost 0 bases, and 10 bases stayed unmatched. As DNA, the CDR3 is TGCGCCAGCAGCCCCCTCCCGGGACTAGCGGGGGGGAGCTCCTACGAGCAGTACTTC. This encodes CASSPLPGLAGGSSYEQYF. Full variable domain (remainder filled in from reference TRBV5-1 and TRBJ2-7): KAGVTQTPRYLIKTRGQQVTLSCSPISGHRSVSWYQQTPGQGLQFLFEYFSETQRNKGNFPGRFSGRQFSNSRSEMNVSTLELGDSALYLCASSPLPGLAGGSSYEQYFGPGTRLTVT.

The chain links TRBV12-2 to TRBJ2-5; TRBD2, as called in the table, went unchecked against the DNA. With the DNA end fitting TRBJ2-7 better, the J assignment may be wrong. TRBV12-2 is noted as a pseudogene. This CDR3 is built from 19 residues. The CDR3 loop reads CASRFVEIDRGAITYEQYF. The CDR3, as DNA: TGTGCAAGTCGCTTTGTCGAAATAGACCGGGGGGCAATTACCTACGAGCAGTACTTC.

This clone appeared a few times. Written as DNA, the CDR3 is TGTGCCAGCAGCAGCCGGGACAGGGGAGATTCACCCCTCCACTTT. This gives the protein CASSSRDRGDSPLHF. The genes are TRBV7-8 and TRBJ1-6, with 10 bases identical to TRBD1. J was trimmed by 8 bases and V by 5 bases; bases with no gene match: 6. Germline V gene sequence: CDR1 SGHVS, CDR2 FQNEAQ. The length of the CDR3 is 15 residues.

This clone was recorded only once. The chain is built from TRBV5-6 and TRBJ2-6, with 8 bases aligning to TRBD1. The CDR3 loop spans 16 amino acids. Germline loops: CDR1 SGHDT, CDR2 YYEEEE. The ends lost 5 bases at V and 2 bases at J; junction bases unmatched: 6. Here the CDR3 DNA reads TGTGCCAGCAGAGTCTTACAGGGGGCTGGGGCCAACGTCCTGACTTTC. It specifies CASRVLQGAGANVLTF.